The 10 T cell receptor beta chains below were found in one sample sequenced in a study of T cell clonality in common variable immunodeficiency. Only in-frame clones appear in the TCRdb table, and some are missing; sequencing was by immunoSEQ multiplex PCR. In total the sample includes more than 55,000 clones, none of them seen once. Sequenced: peripheral blood mononuclear cells. These receptors all stem from a person aged 18 to 75 in good health.

This clone was counted ten times or more. The read falls 3 residues short of the CDR3 end, and the missing part is taken from the germline J gene. The rearrangement joins TRBV19 to TRBJ2-7; 9 bases fit TRBD2. Germline-derived CDR1 and CDR2 are LNHDA and SQIVND (reference sequence). The junction had 4 bases not matched to a gene; V was cut back by 6 bases and J by 1 base. This CDR3 is built from 14 residues. The CDR3 here is CASSGTSLSYEQYF. The sequenced CDR3 bases are TGTGCCAGTAGCGGGACTAGCCTTTCCTACGAG.

This clone was picked up many times. The read is 3 residues too short to cover the CDR3 end, so that end is filled in from the germline J gene. This chain links TRBV2 with TRBJ2-1; D possibly corresponds to TRBD2 (5 bases). The ends were cut back, 4 bases at V and 8 bases at J, with 9 bases in the middle. CDR3 length: 12 amino acids. Germline V gene lookup returns CDR1 SNHLY and CDR2 FYNNEI. CDR3 DNA (partial): TGTGCCAGCAGTGCCACCGGGGATGAG. It specifies CASSATGDE. The complete CDR3 reads CASSATGDEQFF. Based on the CDR3 plus reference TRBV2 and TRBJ2-1, the full variable domain is EPEVTQTPSHQVTQMGQEVILRCVPISNHLYFYWYRQILGQKVEFLVSFYNNEISEKSEIFDDQFSVERPDGSNFTLKIRSTKLEDSAMYFCASSATGDEQFFGPGTRLTVL.

This clone was picked up many times. The read falls 3 residues short of the CDR3 end, and the missing part is taken from the germline J gene. The chain combines TRBV7-8 with TRBJ1-5; TRBD1 matches 7 bases. Per the germline V gene, CDR1 is SGHVS and CDR2 is FQNEAQ. The ends lost 1 base at V and 0 bases at J; junction bases unmatched: 3. The CDR3 is 16 amino acids. The part of the CDR3 DNA that was read is TGTGCCAGCAGCTTAGGGGACAGACTTAGCAATCAGCCC. Translating it yields CASSLGDRLSNQP. The complete CDR3 sequence is CASSLGDRLSNQPQHF.

This clone was observed many times. The read terminates 3 residues ahead of where the CDR3 ends, so the germline J gene completes it. The chain is built from TRBV20-1 and TRBJ1-6, with D uncertain. The CDR3 consists of 14 residues. The V end was cut by 1 base, the J end by 3 bases, with 7 bases between. The germline V gene has CDR1 DFQATT and CDR2 SNEGSKA (reference sequence). CDR3 region: CSARVGGYNSPLHF. CDR3 DNA (partial): TGCAGTGCTAGAGTAGGCGGCTATAATTCACCC.

This clone was seen repeatedly, ten times or more. The CDR3 end falls 3 residues outside the read, so it is completed with the germline J gene. The rearrangement uses TRBV20-1 and TRBJ2-5; D not resolved. The V end lost 3 bases, the J end lost 2 bases, and 10 bases lay between the germline ends. CDR3 size: 13 residues. CDR1 and CDR2 (germline): DFQATT, SNEGSKA (reference sequence). The sequenced CDR3 bases are TGCAGTGCTAGTCGAACGGTACAAGAGACC. Translating it yields CSASRTVQET. The entire CDR3 reads CSASRTVQETQYF.

This clone showed up many times. The CDR3 end lies 3 residues beyond the end of the read and is filled in from the germline J gene. This chain uses TRBV5-1 with TRBJ2-1; tentatively, D is TRBD1 (7 bases). The CDR3 sequence is 15 residues long. Trimming shortened V by 4 bases and J by 4 bases, and 15 bases separated the two germline ends. Germline V gives CDR1 SGHRS, CDR2 YFSETQ. Incomplete CDR3 DNA: TGCGCCAGCAGCGTTCAGGGGGGAACTTACAATGAG. Translation: CASSVQGGTYNE. The whole CDR3 is CASSVQGGTYNEQFF. The variable domain in full, with the rest retrieved from reference TRBV5-1 and TRBJ2-1, is KAGVTQTPRYLIKTRGQQVTLSCSPISGHRSVSWYQQTPGQGLQFLFEYFSETQRNKGNFPGRFSGRQFSNSRSEMNVSTLELGDSALYLCASSVQGGTYNEQFFGPGTRLTVL.

This clone showed up many times. The sequence runs out 3 residues before the end of the CDR3; the remainder is reconstructed from the germline J gene. This chain links TRBV12-3 or TRBV12-4 with TRBJ2-1; D is ambiguous. V gave up 5 bases and J gave up 5 bases, with 4 bases separating them. This CDR3 contains 11 residues. The CDR3 here is CASSPDNEQFF. The covered CDR3 bases are TGTGCCAGCAGTCCCGACAATGAG.

This clone was detected ten times or more. The read ends 3 residues shy of where the CDR3 ends; the end is completed using the germline J gene. V and J are TRBV28 and TRBJ2-7; 13 bases agree with TRBD2. V shed 6 bases, J shed 4 bases, and the junction held 6 bases outside the gene matches. Germline V gene lookup returns CDR1 MDHEN and CDR2 SYDVKM. The CDR3 is 15 residues long. The CDR3 loop is CASRRLAGGIYEQYF. CDR3 DNA, as far as it was read: TGTGCCAGCAGGCGACTAGCGGGAGGTATTTACGAG.

In regard to this clone: Read coverage stops 3 residues before the CDR3 terminus; the germline J gene supplies the remainder. The V gene is TRBV7-9, the J gene TRBJ1-3; 9 nucleotides match TRBD1. CDR1 and CDR2 (germline): SEHNR, FQNEAQ (reference sequence). The J segment lost 5 bases and the V segment lost 1 base, leaving 3 bases of the junction unmatched. The CDR3 covers 15 residues. The CDR3 DNA, read in part, is TGTGCCAGCAGCTTAGGGGACAGGGACCGAAACACC. Encoded protein: CASSLGDRDRNT. Given in full, the CDR3 is CASSLGDRDRNTIYF.

At least ten counts were recorded for this clone. The sequenced fragment ends 3 residues before the CDR3 boundary, so the rest is inferred from the germline J gene. The chain joins TRBV20-1 to TRBJ2-3; TRBD2 aligns across 16 bases. This CDR3 is built from 21 residues. Germline V gene sequence: CDR1 DFQATT, CDR2 SNEGSKA (reference sequence). The V and J ends lost 1 base and 1 base, in that order; junction bases with no gene match: 14. Incomplete CDR3 DNA: TGCAGTGCTAGAGCCTCCGGGACTAGCGGGAGGGCCTCACCTCGCACAGATACG. This encodes CSARASGTSGRASPRTDT. The CDR3 as a whole reads CSARASGTSGRASPRTDTQYF.